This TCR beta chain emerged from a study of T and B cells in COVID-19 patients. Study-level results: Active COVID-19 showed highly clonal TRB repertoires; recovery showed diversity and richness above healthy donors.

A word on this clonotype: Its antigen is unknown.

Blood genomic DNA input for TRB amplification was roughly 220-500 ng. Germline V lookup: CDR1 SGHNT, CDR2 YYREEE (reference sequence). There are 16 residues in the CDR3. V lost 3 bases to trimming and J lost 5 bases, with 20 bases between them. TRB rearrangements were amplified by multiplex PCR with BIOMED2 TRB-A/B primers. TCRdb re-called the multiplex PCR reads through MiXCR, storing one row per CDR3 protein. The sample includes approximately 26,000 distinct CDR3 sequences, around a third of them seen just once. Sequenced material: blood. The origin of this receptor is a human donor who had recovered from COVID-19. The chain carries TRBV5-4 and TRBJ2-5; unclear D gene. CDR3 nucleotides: TGTGCCAGCAGCTCCCGGATGAGAGGTTCGGAGGAGACCCAGTACTTC. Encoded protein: CASSSRMRGSEETQYF.